The 2 T cell receptor beta chains given below trace back to one sample, sequenced in a study of cytomegalovirus exposure and HLA in healthy donors. PCR primers comprised 60 Vbeta and 13 Jbeta primers. Assay: immunoSEQ multiplex PCR; the TCRdb copy retains only in-frame clones and omits some. This table holds 150,000 to 200,000 clones, roughly 13% found once. Sequenced material: PBMCs. The receptor set was obtained from a man aged 50 or older in good health and CMV-seropositive.

A few counts support this clone. This chain links TRBV9 with TRBJ2-2; TRBD1 agrees at 8 bases. The trim removed 4 bases at V and 1 base at J, leaving 9 bases unmatched. Germline values: CDR1 SGDLS, CDR2 YYNGEE. The length of the CDR3 is 17 residues. This chain's CDR3 is CASSNGPGQGNTGELFF. Written as DNA, the CDR3 is TGTGCCAGCAGCAACGGACCTGGACAGGGGAACACCGGGGAGCTGTTTTTT.

This clone was seen only a few times. V gene TRBV29-1 combines with J gene TRBJ2-7; 9 bases align to TRBD1. This CDR3 has 14 amino acids. In germline, CDR1 is SQVTM, CDR2 ANQGSEA. J was trimmed by 5 bases and V by 7 bases; bases with no gene match: 12. CDR3 nucleotide sequence: TGCAGCGGGAGTCCCGGGACAGGGATCGACGAGCAGTACGTC. Translated: CSGSPGTGIDEQYV.